This T cell receptor (beta chain) emerged from a study of beta chain features in type 1 diabetes (dated by TCRdb to the late 2010s). Broadly, across the study: Patients and healthy donors did not differ in mean age, gender distribution, total cell number or subset yield. A total of 90 million to 130 million sorted cells were examined across all samples, and a strong correlation was observed between cell number per subset and RNA yield. The study compared the TCRB repertoires of sorted circulating CD4+ T cell subsets in recently diagnosed type 1 diabetes patients with those in matched healthy donors. Whereas all 30 or so donors provided naive and central memory subsets, regulatory and stem cell-like memory subsets were isolated from just 8 patients and about 8 healthy donors.

The High Capacity cDNA Reverse Transcription Kit was used to reverse transcribe all of the isolated RNA, meaning that expressed TCRB transcripts were what got sequenced. Deep immunoSEQ sequencing was applied to naive, central memory and regulatory T cell samples, giving an average of about 3.6 million total reads per sample. Sorted cells were lysed in RLT buffer, and RNA was extracted using DNase-treated RNeasy Micro or Mini kits according to cell number. Each cell subset was processed on its own to prevent cross-contamination, while patient and healthy donor samples were processed together. The immunoSEQ multiplex PCR was used to amplify TCRB sequences from cDNA, generating 87-bp fragments that spanned the CDR3 region. The amplicons were sequenced using the Illumina HiSeq platform. On the authors' methods: PCR bias was computationally corrected using synthetic template baselines, reads within Hamming distance 2 were collapsed, and singletons that could not be merged were discarded. By aligning reads against IMGT, V, D and J genes, CDR3 length, and insertions or deletions at six rearrangement sites were assigned. Clonotype counts were normalized to sorted cell number within each subset before computing true diversity and Gini coefficients with the tcR R package. Repertoire sharing was quantified using the overlap coefficient calculated on TCRB nucleotide sequences. Out-of-frame TCRB sequences from naive cells were analyzed to stand in for the pre-selection repertoire. This is the immuneACCESS table as TCRdb keeps it, with only in-frame sequences that have V and J called. A part of the clones is gone; compared with another copy, unresolved V genes explain less than half, and the rest is unexplained. The V and J calls and clone size are taken from that table; D and trimming were inferred from the DNA. The sample table lists 450,000 to 600,000 clones, roughly 31% of them with a count of one. Almost 0.065% of the sample lies in the top ten.

Note on this clone: Its antigen remains unidentified. There are no base qualities to consult, and no much larger clone falls within one base.

What the work shows at the level of the full study, not this receptor alone: PCR might favor shorter templates, but patient and control samples were amplified and corrected together, so any skew would affect both groups equally. Because small numbers of individuals were included in the HLA sub-analyses, any influence of HLA type on TCRB rearrangement was left unresolved. Naive, central memory and regulatory TCRB repertoires appeared to be more alike among patients than among healthy donors. Because cDNA rather than genomic DNA was sequenced, highly expressing activated cells could have been over-represented, although no difference in activation and CD3 levels was found between groups. A moderate but significant shortening of TCRB CDR3 length was observed in type 1 diabetes patients in all four CD4+ subsets. Patients with type 1 diabetes made fewer insertions and deleted more nucleotides at VDJ recombination sites, implying thymic rearrangement abnormalities.

A single peripheral blood draw of approximately 120 mL on average was collected from each donor into heparinised tubes. Using a panel that included CD45RO, CCR7, CD25, CD127, CD95 and CD27, naive, central memory, regulatory and stem cell-like memory CD4+ T cells were sorted on a BD FACSAria II. All sorted populations exceeded 95% purity. PBMCs were separated immediately by Lymphoprep density gradient centrifugation and were stained directly, without being cultured. To minimize batch effects, samples were stained and sorted in pairs, one healthy donor with one patient per experiment. Via the germline V gene (reference sequence), CDR1 is LNHDA and CDR2 SQIVND. The CDR3, cysteine through phenylalanine, is 14 amino acids long. Left in the record is the CDR3 DNA by itself, 42 bases read in frame from the first base. Trimming costs V 5 bases and J 2 bases, and their ends lie 9 bases apart.

The specimen sequenced was naive CD4+ T cells from blood. The intended sense of this specimen's cell subset or site label: true naive CD4+ T cells. The source of this sequence is a man between 18 and 29 years old in good health. The sequence is built from TRBV19 and TRBJ2-2; confidence is insufficient to name the D gene. The encoded CDR3 is CASSLQFNTGELFF. The DNA is as follows: TGTGCCAGTAGTTTGCAGTTCAACACCGGGGAGCTGTTTTTT.